This T cell receptor beta chain was documented in a study of CD8 T cells in ankylosing spondylitis. Findings and caveats of the study: Earlier literature documents some of the motif variants in reactive arthritis synovial fluid and blood. Enrichment of disease-linked clones was reportedly significant in matched ankylosing spondylitis synovial fluid. Typical of ankylosing spondylitis blood, it appeared, was a TCR beta motif of under 10 highly homologous variants.

Quantitative 5'-RACE with molecular barcodes was used to make the TCR beta libraries. MiXCR was run by TCRdb on the 5' RACE reads, yielding one entry per CDR3 protein. The table has roughly 440,000 distinct CDR3 sequences, over 15% seen once. J lost 7 bases, V lost 2 bases, and 12 bases had no gene match. The CDR3 contains 17 residues. Per germline, CDR1 GTSNPN and CDR2 SVGIG (reference sequence). This clonotype has only a few counts. The antigen is not known. Material for sequencing was blood, either unsorted or a sorted T cell fraction (not recorded which). The receptor's source is a male donor with ankylosing spondylitis. The V gene is TRBV30, the J gene TRBJ2-1, with 12 bases fitting TRBD2. CDR3 bases: TGTGCCTGGAGTAGGGCGGGGACTAGCGGGCTTGGGAATGAGCAGTTCTTC. Translation: CAWSRAGTSGLGNEQFF.